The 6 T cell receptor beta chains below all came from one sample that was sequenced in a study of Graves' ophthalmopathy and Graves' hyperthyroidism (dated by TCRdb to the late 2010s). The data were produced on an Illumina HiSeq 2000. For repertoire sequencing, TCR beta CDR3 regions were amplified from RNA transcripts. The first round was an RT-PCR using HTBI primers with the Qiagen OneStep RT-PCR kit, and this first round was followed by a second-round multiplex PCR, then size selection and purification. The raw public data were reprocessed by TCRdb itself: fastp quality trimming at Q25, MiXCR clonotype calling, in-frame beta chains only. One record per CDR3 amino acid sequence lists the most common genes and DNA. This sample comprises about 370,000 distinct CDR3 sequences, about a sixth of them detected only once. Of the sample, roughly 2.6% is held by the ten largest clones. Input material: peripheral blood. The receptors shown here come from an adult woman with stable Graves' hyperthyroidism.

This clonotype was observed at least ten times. DNA for the CDR3: TGTGCCAGTAGTAACCCGGGACAGGGGGGTCAGGATGGCTACACCTTC. Its translation is CASSNPGQGGQDGYTF. This chain joins TRBV19 and TRBJ1-2; 11 nucleotides line up with TRBD1. V gave up 4 bases and J gave up 6 bases; unmatched junction bases: 10. This CDR3 is built from 16 residues. Germline CDR1 and CDR2: LNHDA and SQIVND (reference sequence).

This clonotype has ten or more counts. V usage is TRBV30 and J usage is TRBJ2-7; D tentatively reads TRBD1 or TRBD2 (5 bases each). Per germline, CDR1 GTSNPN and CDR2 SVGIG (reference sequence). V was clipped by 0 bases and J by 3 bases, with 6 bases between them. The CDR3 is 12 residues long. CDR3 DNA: TGTGCCTGGAGTGTTGGGGGCTACGAGCAGTACTTC. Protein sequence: CAWSVGGYEQYF.

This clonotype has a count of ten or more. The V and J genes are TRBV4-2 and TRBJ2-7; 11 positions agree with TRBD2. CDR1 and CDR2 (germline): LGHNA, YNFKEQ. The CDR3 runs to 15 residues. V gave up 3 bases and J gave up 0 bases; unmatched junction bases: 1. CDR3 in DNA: TGTGCCAGCAGCCAGACTAGCGGGGACTCCTACGAGCAGTACTTC. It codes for CASSQTSGDSYEQYF.

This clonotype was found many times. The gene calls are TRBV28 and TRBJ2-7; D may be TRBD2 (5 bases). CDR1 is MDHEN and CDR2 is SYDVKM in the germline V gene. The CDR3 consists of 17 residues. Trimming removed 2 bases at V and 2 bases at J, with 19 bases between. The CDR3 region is CASSLGVPFAGAYEQYF. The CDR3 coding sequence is TGTGCCAGCAGTTTAGGGGTTCCCTTCGCGGGTGCCTACGAGCAGTACTTC.

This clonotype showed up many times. CDR3 region: CASVAGRVAGELFF. Written as DNA, the CDR3 is TGTGCCAGCGTAGCGGGAAGAGTAGCCGGGGAGCTGTTTTTT. The chain couples TRBV28 to TRBJ2-2; 8 bases line up with TRBD2. Trimming removed 8 bases from V and 6 bases from J; junction bases left unmatched: 8. The length of the CDR3 is 14 residues. Germline V gene lookup returns CDR1 MDHEN and CDR2 SYDVKM. The full variable domain, completed using reference TRBV28 and TRBJ2-2, is DVKVTQSSRYLVKRTGEKVFLECVQDMDHENMFWYRQDPGLGLRLIYFSYDVKMKEKGDIPEGYSVSREKKERFSLILESASTNQTSMYLCASVAGRVAGELFFGEGSRLTVL.

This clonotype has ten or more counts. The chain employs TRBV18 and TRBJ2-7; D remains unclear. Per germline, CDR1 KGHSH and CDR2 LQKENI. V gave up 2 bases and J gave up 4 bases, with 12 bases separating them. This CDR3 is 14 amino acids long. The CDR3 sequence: CASSPLGSLYEQYF. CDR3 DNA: TGTGCCAGCTCACCATTAGGATCTTTGTACGAGCAGTACTTC.